This T cell receptor beta chain is from a study of Graves' ophthalmopathy and Graves' hyperthyroidism. Study overall: Cases classed as stable hyperthyroidism had no ophthalmopathy within 18 months of follow-up. Study-wide findings and caveats: Blood contained most expanded thyroid clonotypes exceeding 0.001 frequency.

Concerning this clonotype: Antigen unknown.

RNA transcripts were the template, and TCR beta CDR3 regions were amplified from them. After a first-round RT-PCR with HTBI primers, a second-round multiplex PCR was run. MiXCR, run by TCRdb on the multiplex PCR reads, gives a single entry per CDR3 protein. The sample lists around 590,000 distinct CDR3 sequences, 39% seen once, with about 4% in the top ten. The CDR3 covers 14 residues. Germline-derived CDR1 and CDR2 are SGHTA and FQGNSA. Clinical symptoms, serum thyroxine, TRAb, thyroid ultrasound and orbital computed tomography formed the basis of diagnosis. Sample: peripheral blood or thyroid tissue (not recorded which). The J gene is TRBJ2-5, the V gene TRBV7-2; 7 bases are shared with TRBD2. The J call may be incorrect, as the DNA end agrees better with TRBJ2-1. The clonotype originates from an adult man with Graves' hyperthyroidism. The CDR3 loop reads CASSLYRRESEQFF. The DNA for the CDR3 is TGTGCCAGCAGCCTTTATAGGCGGGAGTCTGAACAGTTCTTC.